This entry lists 5 T cell receptor beta chains sequenced from one sample in a study of Ad26.COV2.S vaccination and SARS-CoV-2 variants. Here immunoSEQ multiplex PCR was the method, and the copy in TCRdb shows in-frame clones only, minus some. The table includes about 350,000 clones, about 85% detected once. Treatment defined: some 20 received Ad26.COV2.S at low or high dose, single or two shots; 5 received placebo; per-sample allocation not given. The investigators took samples on day 63 after the first vaccine or placebo injection. Source: peripheral blood, taken in a trial of Ad26.COV2.S vaccine versus placebo. The receptors originated from a person aged 18-65 years who received the Ad26.COV2.S COVID-19 vaccine or a placebo.

The V gene is TRBV3-1 (or the pseudogene TRBV3-2), the J gene TRBJ2-7; D might be TRBD1 (5 bases). This CDR3 contains 17 residues. CDR1 LGHDT and CDR2 YNNKEL come from the germline V gene (reference sequence). V shed 0 bases and J shed 0 bases, with 15 bases lying between them. The DNA of the CDR3 is TGTGCCAGCAGCCAAGATCGCACGAACAGGCTCTCCTACGAGCAGTACTTC. This encodes CASSQDRTNRLSYEQYF.

The genes are TRBV24-1 and TRBJ2-1; a weak D match, TRBD1 (6 bases). This CDR3 comprises 17 residues. V was shortened by 5 bases and J by 5 bases, with 21 bases between the two germline ends. Germline V gives CDR1 KGHDR, CDR2 SFDVKD. CDR3 sequence reads: CATSALGRGRGNNEQFF. The CDR3 coding sequence is TGTGCCACCAGTGCCCTGGGCAGGGGACGGGGCAACAATGAGCAGTTCTTC.

This chain links TRBV18 with TRBJ1-4, with 9 nucleotides matching TRBD1. The CDR3 has 15 amino acids. Germline CDR1 KGHSH, CDR2 LQKENI. V was pared by 2 bases and J by 7 bases, with 5 bases of the junction left unmatched. The CDR3 DNA reads TGTGCCAGCTCACCAAGACAGGGGGGAGTTGAAAAACTGTTTTTT. Translation gives CASSPRQGGVEKLFF.

This rearrangement joins TRBV3-1 (or the pseudogene TRBV3-2) to TRBJ2-7; 7 bases agree with TRBD1. Germline lookup yields CDR1 LGHDT and CDR2 YNNKEL (reference sequence). The junction had 7 bases not matched to a gene; V was cut back by 3 bases and J by 2 bases. The CDR3 loop spans 15 amino acids. As DNA, the CDR3 is TGTGCCAGCAGCCAGACATGGGACAGCCCCTACGAGCAGTACTTC. This codes for CASSQTWDSPYEQYF.

V usage is TRBV28 and J usage is TRBJ1-2; D call uncertain. The CDR3 is 11 residues long. Germline V gene sequence: CDR1 MDHEN, CDR2 SYDVKM. Trimming stripped 8 bases from V and 6 bases from J, with 10 bases between. CDR3 in amino acids: CASAFVNGYTF. The CDR3 coding sequence is TGTGCCAGCGCGTTTGTGAATGGCTACACCTTC.